The 9 T cell receptor beta chains in this list originate from one sample, sequenced in a study of shared clonotypes between healthy human individuals. TCRdb's table, derived via immunoSEQ multiplex PCR, lists solely in-frame clones and lacks some. The top ten hold about 0.11% of the sample, which has around 620,000 clones, approximately 95% seen once. Naivety among CD8 cells was defined by CD45RO negativity and positive CCR7 selection, thereby excluding terminally differentiated effector memory CD45RA+ cells. Input material: naive CD8+ T cells sorted from blood. All receptors derive from a woman in her thirties in good health.

V gene TRBV29-1 combines with J gene TRBJ2-3; D uncertain. V lost 1 base to trimming and J lost 0 bases, with 14 bases between them. The CDR3 contains 16 residues. Per germline, CDR1 SQVTM and CDR2 ANQGSEA. This CDR3 is CSVEAPDSISTDTQYF. As DNA, the CDR3 is TGCAGCGTTGAAGCCCCCGACTCGATTAGCACAGATACGCAGTATTTT.

The chain uses TRBV28 and TRBJ2-7; D unresolved. This CDR3 has 15 amino acids. The V end was cut by 5 bases, the J end by 7 bases, with 21 bases between. Germline V gene data show CDR1 as MDHEN and CDR2 as SYDVKM. The chain's CDR3 is CASSLRLTYYGEQYF. In DNA, the CDR3 is TGTGCCAGCAGTCTTCGACTGACCTATTACGGAGAGCAGTACTTC. Based on the CDR3 plus reference TRBV28 and TRBJ2-7, the full variable domain is DVKVTQSSRYLVKRTGEKVFLECVQDMDHENMFWYRQDPGLGLRLIYFSYDVKMKEKGDIPEGYSVSREKKERFSLILESASTNQTSMYLCASSLRLTYYGEQYFGPGTRLTVT.

The J gene is TRBJ2-1, the V gene TRBV7-9; 11 positions agree with TRBD2. CDR1 SEHNR and CDR2 FQNEAQ come from the germline V gene (reference sequence). The length of the CDR3 is 19 residues. V lost 6 bases to trimming and J lost 0 bases; unmatched junction nucleotides: 13. The CDR3 nucleotides read TGTGCCAGCAGTTCCACCACCACGGGGACTAGCGGCTCCTACAATGAGCAGTTCTTC. It translates to CASSSTTTGTSGSYNEQFF. The full variable domain, completed using reference TRBV7-9 and TRBJ2-1, is DTGVSQNPRHKITKRGQNVTFRCDPISEHNRLYWYRQTLGQGPEFLTYFQNEAQLEKSRLLSDRFSAERPKGSFSTLEIQRTEQGDSAMYLCASSSTTTGTSGSYNEQFFGPGTRLTVL.

The chain is built from TRBV27 and TRBJ2-1, with 11 bases that match TRBD1. CDR1 and CDR2 from the germline V gene are MNHEY and SMNVEV (reference sequence). This CDR3 is 17 amino acids long. V shed 7 bases, J shed 8 bases, and the junction held 16 bases outside the gene matches. CDR3 sequence reads: CASTLGGGDRGFDEQFF. The CDR3, as DNA: TGTGCCAGCACCCTGGGGGGAGGGGACAGGGGGTTCGATGAGCAGTTCTTC.

This clone was detected a few times. The chain carries TRBV2 and TRBJ1-3; 7 nucleotides agree with TRBD1. V dropped 6 bases and J dropped 1; count of bases not matched to a gene: 6. This CDR3 is 15 amino acids long. Germline CDR1 SNHLY, CDR2 FYNNEI. Here the CDR3 reads CASREATGSGNTIYF. The CDR3 DNA follows: TGTGCCAGCAGAGAGGCGACAGGGTCTGGAAACACCATATATTTT.

The chain combines TRBV27 with TRBJ1-1; 8 bases align to TRBD1. CDR1 and CDR2 (germline): MNHEY, SMNVEV (reference sequence). CDR3 length equals 14 residues. Losses at the gene ends were 6 bases for V and 1 base for J; bases not matched to a gene: 4. CDR3 loop: CASSITGGNTEAFF. The CDR3 DNA sequence: TGTGCCAGCAGCATAACAGGGGGGAACACTGAAGCTTTCTTT.

V and J are TRBV15 and TRBJ2-7; no clear D. CDR1 and CDR2 (germline): LNHNV, YYDKDF (reference sequence). V was trimmed by 8 bases and J by 3 bases, leaving 8 bases between them. The CDR3 is 11 residues long. The CDR3 reads CATSRSYEQYF. The CDR3 coding sequence is TGTGCCACCTCACGGAGCTACGAGCAGTACTTC.

The chain links TRBV28 to TRBJ2-7; the match to TRBD2 covers 11 bases. Germline values: CDR1 MDHEN, CDR2 SYDVKM. This CDR3 comprises 19 residues. The V and J ends lost 5 bases and 2 bases, in that order; junction bases with no gene match: 17. The CDR3 region has the DNA TGTGCCAGCAGTATAAGGGGACATCCACTAGCGGGAGTTCCCTACGAGCAGTACTTC. Its protein product is CASSIRGHPLAGVPYEQYF.

This chain connects TRBV9 to TRBJ2-1; 10 bases are shared with TRBD2. The CDR3 runs to 16 residues. The germline V gene encodes CDR1 SGDLS and CDR2 YYNGEE. V was pared by 1 base and J by 4 bases, with 5 bases of the junction left unmatched. CDR3 in amino acids: CASSVSGTSVYNEQFF. CDR3 sequence (DNA): TGTGCCAGCAGCGTATCTGGGACTAGCGTGTACAATGAGCAGTTCTTC.